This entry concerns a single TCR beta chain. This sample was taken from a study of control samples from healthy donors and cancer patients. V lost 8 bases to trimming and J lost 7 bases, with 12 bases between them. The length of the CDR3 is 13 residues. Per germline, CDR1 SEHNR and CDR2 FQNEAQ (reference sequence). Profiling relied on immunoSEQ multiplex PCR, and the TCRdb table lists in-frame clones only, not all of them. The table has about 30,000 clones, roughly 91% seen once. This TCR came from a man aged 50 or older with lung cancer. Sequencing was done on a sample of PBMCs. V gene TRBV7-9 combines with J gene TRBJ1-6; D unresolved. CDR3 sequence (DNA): TGTGCCAGCCGAAGTGTCGAAAATTCACCCCTCCACTTT. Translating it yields CASRSVENSPLHF.